What follows describes a single T cell receptor beta chain. What it binds is unknown. The CDR3 length is 17 residues. CDR1 is SGDLS and CDR2 is YYNGEE in the germline V gene. The V end lost 0 bases, the J end lost 2 bases, and 17 bases lay between the germline ends. The assay was immunoSEQ multiplex PCR, and TCRdb's table has in-frame clones only and misses some. This sample has fewer than 350,000 clones, with roughly 90% found just once. The record originates from a study of cytomegalovirus exposure and HLA in healthy donors. Study conclusions and caveats: Three of the chains that were CMV-associated were confirmed in vitro to be specific for CMV antigens. Researchers catalogued roughly 170 TCR beta chains as cytomegalovirus-associated. Rarity characterized most TCR sequences, yet some public TCRs appeared in many donors. A subsequent analysis found that TCR clusters from the first cohort also tended to co-occur in the 90 to 150 validation repertoires, with 94% of cluster scores above 0.

The clonotype was recovered from a woman between 18 and 29 years old in good health and CMV-seronegative. The sequencing input was PBMCs. The chain couples TRBV9 to TRBJ1-1, with a possible D match to TRBD1 (5 bases). The CDR3 reads CASSVGGGAVTNTEAFF. CDR3 coding DNA: TGTGCCAGCAGCGTAGGAGGAGGGGCAGTTACTAACACTGAAGCTTTCTTT. Full variable domain (outside the CDR3, taken from reference TRBV9 and TRBJ1-1): DSGVTQTPKHLITATGQRVTLRCSPRSGDLSVYWYQQSLDQGLQFLIQYYNGEERAKGNILERFSAQQFPDLHSELNLSSLELGDSALYFCASSVGGGAVTNTEAFFGQGTRLTVV.